This T cell receptor (beta chain) was captured by sequencing in a study of memory CD4+ T cells and cytomegalovirus serostatus. Profiled with immunoSEQ multiplex PCR; TCRdb holds only in-frame clones, not every one. The sample contains 50,000 to 70,000 clones, over 65% of which appear only once. Remarks on this clone: The same CDR3 is also encoded by other DNA sequences in this sample.

Single viable CD3+CD4+CD8-CD45RO+ cells were sorted as the memory CD4+ T cells. The CDR3 has 13 residues. With 2 bases removed from V and 8 bases from J, the gap between germline ends came to 9 bases. CDR1 is MNHNY and CDR2 is SVGAGI in the germline V gene (reference sequence). The sequenced material came from memory CD4+ T cells from blood. The chain is built from TRBV6-6 and TRBJ1-4; a weak D match, TRBD1 (5 bases). The receptor was isolated from an adult in good health and CMV-seropositive. For the CDR3, the DNA is TGTGCCAGCAGTTACGGGACGGGCGAAAAACTGTTTTTT. Protein sequence: CASSYGTGEKLFF.